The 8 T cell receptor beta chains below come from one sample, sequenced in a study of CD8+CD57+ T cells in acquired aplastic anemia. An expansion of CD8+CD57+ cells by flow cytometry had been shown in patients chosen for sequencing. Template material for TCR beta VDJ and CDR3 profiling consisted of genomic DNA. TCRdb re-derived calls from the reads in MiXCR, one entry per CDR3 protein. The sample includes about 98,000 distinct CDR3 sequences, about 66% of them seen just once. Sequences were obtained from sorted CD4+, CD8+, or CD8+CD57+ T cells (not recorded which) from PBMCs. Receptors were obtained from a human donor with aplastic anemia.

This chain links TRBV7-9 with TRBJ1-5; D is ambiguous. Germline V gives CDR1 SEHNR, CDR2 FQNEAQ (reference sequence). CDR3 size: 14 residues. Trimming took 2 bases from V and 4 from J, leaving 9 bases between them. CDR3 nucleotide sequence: TGTGCCAGCAGCTTACTCGCGGCGAATCAGCCCCAGCATTTT. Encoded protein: CASSLLAANQPQHF.

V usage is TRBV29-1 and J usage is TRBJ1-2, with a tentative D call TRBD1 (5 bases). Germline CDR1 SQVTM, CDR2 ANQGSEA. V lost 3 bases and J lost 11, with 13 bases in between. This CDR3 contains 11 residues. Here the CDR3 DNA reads TGCAGCGTTGACCCGACAGAGGATTACACCTTC. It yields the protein CSVDPTEDYTF.

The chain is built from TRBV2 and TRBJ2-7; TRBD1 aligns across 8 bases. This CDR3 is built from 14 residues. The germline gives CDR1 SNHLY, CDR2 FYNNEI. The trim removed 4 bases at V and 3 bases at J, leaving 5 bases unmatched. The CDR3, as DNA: TGTGCCAGCAGTGCCGGGACAGGCCGCTACGAGCAGTACTTC. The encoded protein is CASSAGTGRYEQYF.

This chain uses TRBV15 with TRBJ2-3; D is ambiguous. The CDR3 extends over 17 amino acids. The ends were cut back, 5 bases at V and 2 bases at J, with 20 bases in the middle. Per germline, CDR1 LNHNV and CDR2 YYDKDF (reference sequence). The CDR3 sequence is CATSGYGRDLVTDTQYF. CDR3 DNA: TGTGCCACCAGCGGTTACGGAAGGGATTTGGTCACAGATACGCAGTATTTT.

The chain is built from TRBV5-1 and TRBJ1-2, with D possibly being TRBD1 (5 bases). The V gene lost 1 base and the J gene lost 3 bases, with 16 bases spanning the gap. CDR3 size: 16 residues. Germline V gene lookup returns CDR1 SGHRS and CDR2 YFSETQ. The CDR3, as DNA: TGCGCCAGCAGCTTGCCCGGGGGAGGGGATGACTATGGCTACACCTTC. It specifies CASSLPGGGDDYGYTF. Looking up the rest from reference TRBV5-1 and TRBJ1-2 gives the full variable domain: KAGVTQTPRYLIKTRGQQVTLSCSPISGHRSVSWYQQTPGQGLQFLFEYFSETQRNKGNFPGRFSGRQFSNSRSEMNVSTLELGDSALYLCASSLPGGGDDYGYTFGSGTRLTVV.

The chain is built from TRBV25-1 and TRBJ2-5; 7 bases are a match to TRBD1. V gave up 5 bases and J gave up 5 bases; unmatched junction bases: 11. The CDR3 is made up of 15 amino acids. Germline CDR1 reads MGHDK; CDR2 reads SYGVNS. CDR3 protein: CASSNDRVVGETQYF. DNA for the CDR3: TGTGCCAGCAGTAACGACAGGGTGGTAGGGGAGACCCAGTACTTC.

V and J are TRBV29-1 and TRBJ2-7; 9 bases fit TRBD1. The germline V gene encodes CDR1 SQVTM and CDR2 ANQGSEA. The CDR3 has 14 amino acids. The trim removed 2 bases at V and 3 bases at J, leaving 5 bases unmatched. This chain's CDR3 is CSVELLGQGYEQYF. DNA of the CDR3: TGCAGCGTTGAACTACTGGGACAGGGCTACGAGCAGTACTTC.

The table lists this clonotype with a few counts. The CDR3 here is CASSWPGDTQYF. The CDR3 DNA reads TGTGCCAGCAGTTGGCCGGGAGATACGCAGTATTTT. The chain uses TRBV28 and TRBJ2-3, with D unresolved. Germline-derived CDR1 and CDR2 are MDHEN and SYDVKM. The germline V and J ends were trimmed by 4 bases and 5 bases, with 7 bases remaining between them. CDR3 length equals 12 residues.